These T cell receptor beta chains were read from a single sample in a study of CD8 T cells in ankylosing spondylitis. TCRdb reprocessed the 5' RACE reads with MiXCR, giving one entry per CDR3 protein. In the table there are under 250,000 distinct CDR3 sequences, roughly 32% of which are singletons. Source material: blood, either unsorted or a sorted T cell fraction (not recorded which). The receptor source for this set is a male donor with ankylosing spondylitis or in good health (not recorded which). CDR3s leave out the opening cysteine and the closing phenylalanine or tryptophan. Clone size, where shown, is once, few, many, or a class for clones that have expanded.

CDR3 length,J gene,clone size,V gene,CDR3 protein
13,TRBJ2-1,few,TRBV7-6,ASSSSGTVYNEQF
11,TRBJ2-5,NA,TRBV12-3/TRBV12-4,ASSSTSQETQY
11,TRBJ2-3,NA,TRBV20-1,SAIEAGADTQY
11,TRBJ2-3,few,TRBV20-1,SASLRVADTQY
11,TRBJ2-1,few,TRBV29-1,SVEIPLVNEQF
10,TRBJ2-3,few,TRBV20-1,SASDSSGTQY
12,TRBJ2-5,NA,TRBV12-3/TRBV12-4,ASCRWGSQETQY
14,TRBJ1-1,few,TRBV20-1,SAREGTRLRDTEAF
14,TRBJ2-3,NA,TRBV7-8,ASSPLAGRVTDTQY
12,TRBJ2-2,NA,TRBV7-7,ASSPAGSTGELF
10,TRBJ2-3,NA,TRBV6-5,ASSYSRGTQY
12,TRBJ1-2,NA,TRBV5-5,ASSPTGRNYGYT
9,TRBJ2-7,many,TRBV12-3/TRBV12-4,ASSGGYEQY
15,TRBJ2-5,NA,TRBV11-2,ASSLDPPWTSGETQY
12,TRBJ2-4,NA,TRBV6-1,ASGRGDTKNIQY
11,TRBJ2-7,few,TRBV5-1,ASSPRGQYEQY